The TCR beta chain under discussion was sequenced for a study of blood T cell repertoires in COVID-19. Study at large: Specimens from acute and convalescent COVID-19 originated in the United States, Italy and Spain. T cells, B-cell-depleted T cells, or PBMCs supplied cDNA or gDNA.

Here immunoSEQ multiplex PCR was the method, and the copy in TCRdb shows in-frame clones only, minus some. The sample includes approximately 260,000 clones, about 88% of them seen just once. The CDR3 totals 13 residues. Germline CDR1 SNHLY, CDR2 FYNNEI. Trimming removed 8 bases from V and 0 bases from J, with 10 bases in between. Specimen: peripheral blood. V and J are TRBV2 and TRBJ1-1; TRBD1 might be the D (6 bases). This TCR was sampled from a middle-aged woman who had recovered from COVID-19. Here the CDR3 reads CASWDTMNTEAFF. CDR3 in DNA: TGTGCCAGCTGGGACACCATGAACACTGAAGCTTTCTTT.